These T cell receptor beta chains were read from a single sample in a study of siplizumab effects on memory and regulatory T cells. The data were produced by immunoSEQ multiplex PCR, yet TCRdb's version contains in-frame clones alone and is incomplete. The sample carries approximately 65,000 clones, roughly 78% recorded once. The sample comprised memory CD4+ T cells sorted from blood. These receptors came from a human donor in good health. Both conserved end residues are part of each CDR3. D genes are given only for firm matches. Not every row has a clone size; where given, it reads once, few, many or a size class.

TRBD1	TRBJ1-1	NA	TRBV2	CASSESTGLFMNTEAFF	TGTGCCAGCAGTGAATCGACAGGGTTATTCATGAACACTGAAGCTTTCTTT
NA	TRBJ1-2	NA	TRBV7-9	CASSAFDSSIYGYTF	TGTGCCAGCAGCGCCTTTGACAGTTCGATCTATGGCTACACCTTC
NA	TRBJ2-2	NA	TRBV19	CASSKSRGELFF	TGTGCCAGTAGTAAAAGTCGCGGGGAGCTGTTTTTT
TRBD2	TRBJ2-3	NA	TRBV29-1	CSGQRGADSRTDTQYF	TGCAGCGGGCAGCGGGGGGCGGACAGTCGCACAGATACGCAGTATTTT
TRBD1	TRBJ2-7	NA	TRBV7-8	CASSDRQGHEQYF	TGTGCCAGCAGCGATCGACAGGGTCACGAGCAGTACTTC
TRBD1	TRBJ1-2	NA	TRBV7-9	CASSLDGTDYGYTF	TGTGCCAGCAGCTTAGACGGGACAGATTATGGCTACACCTTC
NA	TRBJ2-3	NA	TRBV28	CASSSEDTQYF	TGTGCCAGCAGTTCAGAGGATACGCAGTATTTT
NA	TRBJ1-1	NA	TRBV18	CASSSGAGTEAFF	TGTGCCAGCTCTTCGGGGGCGGGCACTGAAGCTTTCTTT
NA	TRBJ1-3	NA	TRBV18	CASSPKTDSGNTIYF	TGTGCCAGCTCACCAAAAACAGACTCTGGAAACACCATATATTTT
NA	TRBJ1-2	once	TRBV11-2	CASSKDADYGYTF	TGTGCCAGCAGCAAGGACGCGGACTATGGCTACACCTTC
TRBD1	TRBJ1-1	NA	TRBV30	CAWSKQGSRTEAFF	TGTGCCTGGAGTAAACAGGGGAGTCGGACTGAAGCTTTCTTT
TRBD1	TRBJ1-3	NA	TRBV11-2	CASSFLQTGGMSGNTIYF	TGTGCCAGCAGCTTCCTTCAAACAGGGGGCATGTCTGGAAACACCATATATTTT
NA	TRBJ1-1	few	TRBV2	CASSEGVNTEAFF	TGTGCCAGCAGTGAAGGGGTGAACACTGAAGCTTTCTTT
TRBD1	TRBJ2-7	NA	TRBV18	CASSPTGTGSYEQYF	TGTGCCAGCTCACCCACCGGGACAGGGAGCTACGAGCAGTACTTC
NA	TRBJ1-5	NA	TRBV6-1	CASRNGGGNQPQHF	TGTGCCAGCAGGAACGGAGGGGGCAATCAGCCCCAGCATTTT
NA	TRBJ1-1	NA	TRBV4-3	CASSLAMNTEAFF	TGCGCCAGCAGCCTAGCCATGAACACTGAAGCTTTCTTT
NA	TRBJ2-1	NA	TRBV6-5	CASSSPGTKQFF	TGTGCCAGCAGCTCACCGGGGACAAAGCAGTTCTTC
TRBD1	TRBJ1-5	many	TRBV11-3	CASRGSPGTGIELEPQHF	TGTGCCAGCAGAGGCAGCCCCGGGACAGGGATAGAATTAGAGCCCCAGCATTTT
NA	TRBJ1-1	NA	TRBV5-1	CASRPVAQSGTEAFF	TGCGCCAGCAGACCAGTCGCACAGTCGGGCACTGAAGCTTTCTTT
TRBD1	TRBJ1-5	few	TRBV19	CASSIGNTGVIQPQHF	TGTGCCAGTAGTATAGGTAACACAGGGGTGATACAGCCCCAGCATTTT
TRBD1	TRBJ2-5	NA	TRBV14	CASSQVSSRGRRLETQYF	TGTGCCAGCAGCCAAGTTTCTTCCAGGGGGCGCCGGCTAGAGACCCAGTACTTC
TRBD1	TRBJ1-2	NA	TRBV2	CASRGTAPSTTF	TGTGCCAGCAGGGGGACAGCGCCTTCCACCACCTTC
NA	TRBJ1-2	NA	TRBV28	CASSLGQANNYGYTF	TGTGCCAGCAGTTTAGGGCAAGCGAATAACTATGGCTACACCTTC
NA	TRBJ1-1	NA	TRBV7-9	CASSLQGERKAEAFF	TGTGCCAGCAGCTTACAAGGGGAGAGGAAAGCTGAAGCTTTCTTT
NA	TRBJ2-1	once	TRBV5-1	CASSLGGTSVSYNEQFF	TGCGCCAGCAGCTTGGGGGGAACTTCCGTCTCCTACAATGAGCAGTTCTTC
NA	TRBJ1-1	NA	TRBV5-6	CASSNVMGRTEAFF	TGTGCCAGCAGCAACGTTATGGGCCGGACTGAAGCTTTCTTT
TRBD2	TRBJ2-1	few	TRBV10-3	CAISESTGGRSYNEQFF	TGTGCCATCAGTGAGTCGACGGGGGGTCGAAGCTACAATGAGCAGTTCTTC
TRBD1	TRBJ1-2	NA	TRBV2	CASSKTGGLDGYTF	TGTGCCAGCAGTAAGACAGGGGGATTAGATGGCTACACCTTC
TRBD2	TRBJ2-5	once	TRBV27	CATHAGEQYF	TGTGCCACCCACGCGGGGGAGCAGTACTTC
TRBD1	TRBJ1-1	NA	TRBV28	CASSPGGGVTEAFF	TGTGCCAGCAGTCCAGGGGGCGGGGTCACTGAAGCTTTCTTT
TRBD2	TRBJ2-7	NA	TRBV10-2	CASVLGLAGGPAPYEQYF	TGCGCCAGCGTCTTGGGACTAGCGGGGGGACCCGCTCCTTACGAGCAGTACTTC
TRBD2	TRBJ2-1	NA	TRBV9	CASSSLAGKYNEQFF	TGTGCCAGCAGCTCACTAGCGGGGAAATACAATGAGCAGTTCTTC
NA	TRBJ2-6	NA	TRBV7-9	CASSLRGEEANVLTF	TGTGCCAGCAGCTTAAGGGGTGAGGAGGCCAACGTCCTGACTTTC
NA	TRBJ1-3	NA	TRBV29-1	CSATDGAGNTIYF	TGCAGCGCTACGGACGGAGCTGGAAACACCATATATTTT
NA	TRBJ1-1	NA	TRBV5-5	CASSLGHPPRTEAFF	TGTGCCAGCAGCTTGGGACATCCCCCGAGGACTGAAGCTTTCTTT
TRBD2	TRBJ2-3	NA	TRBV7-2	CASLQLAGLADTQYF	TGTGCCAGCTTGCAACTAGCGGGTTTGGCAGATACGCAGTATTTT
NA	TRBJ1-5	NA	TRBV7-8	CASSLNTDYNQPQHF	TGTGCCAGCAGCTTAAATACGGATTACAATCAGCCCCAGCATTTT